This T cell receptor beta chain was recovered during a study of CD8+CD57+ T cells in acquired aplastic anemia. Study information: Sorted CD4+ plus CD8+ cells gave DNA averaging about 3.2 ug. CD4+ cells from healthy donors averaged about 10 million reads.

Notes on the study in general: Patients showed no significant difference from controls in CD8+ Simpson's diversity. Found in both controls and patients were around 29 CD8+ CDR3 sequences.

Genomic DNA was employed as the template in profiling TCR beta VDJ and CDR3. Via MiXCR, TCRdb re-called the reads, giving one row per CDR3 protein. The sample lists around 200,000 distinct CDR3 sequences, approximately 57% occurring once. Germline V CDR1 and CDR2: SGHKS, YYEKEE (reference sequence). Trimming stripped 0 bases from V and 12 bases from J, with 13 bases between. This CDR3 has 12 residues. There are many counts of this clonotype. Its matching antigen is unknown. The source of this sequence is a human donor in good health. The sequenced material came from sorted CD4+, CD8+, or CD8+CD57+ T cells (not recorded which) from PBMCs. The chain uses TRBV5-5 and TRBJ2-7; D unclear. The CDR3 loop reads CASSLEEQPPYF. The DNA for the CDR3 is TGTGCCAGCAGCTTGGAGGAACAGCCCCCGTACTTC.